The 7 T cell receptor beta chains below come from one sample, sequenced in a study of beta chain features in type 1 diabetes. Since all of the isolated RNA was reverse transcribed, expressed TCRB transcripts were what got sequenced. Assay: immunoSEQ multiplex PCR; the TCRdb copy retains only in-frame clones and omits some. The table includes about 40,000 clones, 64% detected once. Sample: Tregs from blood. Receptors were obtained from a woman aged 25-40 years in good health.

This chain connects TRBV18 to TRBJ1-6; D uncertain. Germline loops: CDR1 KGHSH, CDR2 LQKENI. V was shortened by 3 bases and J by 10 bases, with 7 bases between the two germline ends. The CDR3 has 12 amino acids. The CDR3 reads CASSPVGSPLHF. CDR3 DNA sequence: TGTGCCAGCTCACCGGTCGGGTCACCCCTCCACTTT.

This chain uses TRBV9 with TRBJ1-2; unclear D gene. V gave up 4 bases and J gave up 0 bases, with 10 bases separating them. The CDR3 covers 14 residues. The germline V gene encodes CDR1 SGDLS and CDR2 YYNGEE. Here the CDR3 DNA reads TGTGCCAGCAGCTCCCGGACTGCTAACTATGGCTACACCTTC. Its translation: CASSSRTANYGYTF. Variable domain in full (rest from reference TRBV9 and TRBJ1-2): DSGVTQTPKHLITATGQRVTLRCSPRSGDLSVYWYQQSLDQGLQFLIQYYNGEERAKGNILERFSAQQFPDLHSELNLSSLELGDSALYFCASSSRTANYGYTFGSGTRLTVV.

The CDR3 region has the DNA TGTGCCAGCAGCCTCCGGGGGGGCCCACAAAACATTCAGTACTTC. It codes for CASSLRGGPQNIQYF. V is TRBV2 and J is TRBJ2-4; 8 bases fit TRBD2. The germline CDR1 and CDR2 sequences are SNHLY and FYNNEI. Trimming removed 6 bases from V and 5 bases from J; junction bases left unmatched: 9. This CDR3 comprises 15 residues.

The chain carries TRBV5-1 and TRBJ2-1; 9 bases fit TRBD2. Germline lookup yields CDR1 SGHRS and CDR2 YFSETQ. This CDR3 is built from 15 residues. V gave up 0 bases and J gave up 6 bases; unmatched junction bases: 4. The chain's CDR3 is CASSLVAGAGNEQFF. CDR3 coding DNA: TGCGCCAGCAGCTTGGTAGCGGGAGCTGGCAATGAGCAGTTCTTC.

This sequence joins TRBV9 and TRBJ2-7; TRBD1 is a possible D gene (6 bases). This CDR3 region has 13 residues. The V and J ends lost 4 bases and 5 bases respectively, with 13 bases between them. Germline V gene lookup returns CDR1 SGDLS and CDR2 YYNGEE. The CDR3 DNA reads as TGTGCCAGCAGCCCTCAATCAGGGGACGAGCAGTACTTC. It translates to CASSPQSGDEQYF. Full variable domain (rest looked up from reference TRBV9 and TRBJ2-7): DSGVTQTPKHLITATGQRVTLRCSPRSGDLSVYWYQQSLDQGLQFLIQYYNGEERAKGNILERFSAQQFPDLHSELNLSSLELGDSALYFCASSPQSGDEQYFGPGTRLTVT.

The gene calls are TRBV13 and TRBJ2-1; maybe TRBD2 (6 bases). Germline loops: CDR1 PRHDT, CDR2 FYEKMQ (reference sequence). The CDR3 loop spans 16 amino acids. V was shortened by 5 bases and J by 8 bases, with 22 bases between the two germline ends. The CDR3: CASSPPAWRDVDEQFF. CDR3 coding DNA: TGTGCCAGCAGCCCCCCGGCCTGGCGGGATGTAGATGAGCAGTTCTTC.

The CDR3 here is CASSPFAGRADEKLFF. The CDR3 DNA reads as TGCGCCAGCAGTCCCTTCGCCGGGAGAGCCGATGAAAAACTGTTTTTT. This chain links TRBV4-3 with TRBJ1-4; D gene ambiguous. Trimming took 6 bases from V and 6 from J, leaving 20 bases between them. CDR1 is LGHNA, CDR2 YSLEER, per germline. The CDR3 has 16 residues.